Presented here are 30 T cell receptor beta chains from one specimen sequenced in a study of regulatory T cells in long-lasting Graves disease (dated by TCRdb to the early 2020s). Library construction relied on multiplex PCR. Instrument on record: Illumina HiSeq 4000. TCR beta libraries were built with iRepertoire HTBI primers and Arm-PCR amplification of CDR3 regions. TCRdb trimmed the raw reads at Q25, called clones with MiXCR and kept productive beta chains. Rows matching on CDR3 protein sequence are summarized as one entry with the most common DNA and genes. Present in this sample are fewer than 450,000 distinct CDR3 sequences, 15% of which were seen just once. The ten largest clones add up to about 8.2% of the sample. The meaning of the sample's time point label: newly diagnosed GD, antithyroid drugs for less than 3 months. RNA was extracted from PBMCs in TRIzol for both TCR sequencing and RNA sequencing.

Another study also made use of these data, one on T cells in Graves' hyperthyroidism and ophthalmopathy.

The sample was peripheral blood mononuclear cells (PBMCs), taken at new diagnosis, from a patient treated with antithyroid drugs. These receptor sequences come from a woman aged 40 to 50 with Graves disease. Donor details come from another sample of the same person, matched by shared clones.

This clonotype showed up many times. This chain links TRBV12-3 or TRBV12-4 with TRBJ1-4; D gene unclear. Between the trimmed V and J ends, which lost 5 bases and 8 bases, there was a span of 12 bases. The CDR3 totals 13 residues. CDR3 region: CASSGIAREKLFF. The DNA for the CDR3 is TGTGCCAGCAGTGGGATAGCTCGGGAAAAACTGTTTTTT.

This clonotype was recorded at least ten times. The gene calls are TRBV19 and TRBJ2-7; D possibly uses TRBD1 or TRBD2 (6 bases each). The CDR3 spans 15 residues. The V gene lost 3 bases and the J gene lost 4 bases, with 16 bases spanning the gap. CDR1 is LNHDA, CDR2 SQIVND, per germline (reference sequence). The CDR3 DNA reads as TGTGCCAGTAGTATTAGGCCGGGGGCTGGATACGAGCAGTACTTC. This codes for CASSIRPGAGYEQYF.

There are many counts of this clonotype. CDR3 sequence (DNA): TGTGCCAGCAGAAGGGTTCTTGTCCTGAACACTGAAGCTTTCTTT. This codes for CASRRVLVLNTEAFF. V gene TRBV6-1 combines with J gene TRBJ1-1, with D unclear. Germline CDR1 MNHNS, CDR2 SASEGT. Trimming left V 6 bases short and J 0 bases short, with 14 bases between. The CDR3 runs to 15 residues.

The chain carries TRBV5-1 and TRBJ2-4, with 10 positions matching TRBD1. V was clipped by 4 bases and J by 0 bases; unmatched bases: 13. Germline CDR1 SGHRS, CDR2 YFSETQ. The CDR3 totals 19 residues. The CDR3 DNA reads as TGCGCCAGCAGCCCGGACGTGACAGGGGGCTTCATAGCCAAAAACATTCAGTACTTC. It yields the protein CASSPDVTGGFIAKNIQYF.

This clonotype has at least ten counts. V gene TRBV10-2 combines with J gene TRBJ1-1, with D uncertain. Trimming took 1 base from V and 1 from J, leaving 19 bases between them. The CDR3 is 18 amino acids. The germline V gene encodes CDR1 WSHSY and CDR2 SAAADI. CDR3 DNA: TGCGCCAGCAGTGAGTTCCGCTCTTCCGGAGGCGAGAACACTGAAGCTTTCTTT. Translated, it gives CASSEFRSSGGENTEAFF.

The chain links TRBV4-1 to TRBJ2-7, with TRBD2 matching 11 bases. This CDR3 contains 18 residues. V dropped 3 bases and J dropped 1; count of bases not matched to a gene: 11. Per germline, CDR1 MGHRA and CDR2 YSYEKL. This CDR3 reads CASSHTPGLAEPSYEQYF. The CDR3 DNA is TGCGCCAGCAGCCACACACCGGGACTAGCGGAGCCGTCCTACGAGCAGTACTTC.

This clonotype occurred many times. This chain joins TRBV5-6 and TRBJ2-1; D is ambiguous. Germline-derived CDR1 and CDR2 are SGHDT and YYEEEE. The CDR3 is 14 amino acids. V shed 0 bases and J shed 4 bases, with 8 bases lying between them. CDR3: CASSLDSRYNEQFF. CDR3 DNA: TGTGCCAGCAGCTTGGATTCTAGATACAATGAGCAGTTCTTC.

This clonotype occurred many times. J is TRBJ1-5 and V is TRBV28, with 7 bases identical to TRBD1. The CDR3 runs 14 residues. V dropped 5 bases and J dropped 7; count of bases not matched to a gene: 8. The V gene's germline CDR1 is MDHEN and CDR2 SYDVKM. The CDR3 DNA reads as TGTGCCAGCAGTCCTCGACAGGGTATCCAGCCCCAGCATTTT. Translating it yields CASSPRQGIQPQHF. Full variable domain (missing parts from reference TRBV28 and TRBJ1-5): DVKVTQSSRYLVKRTGEKVFLECVQDMDHENMFWYRQDPGLGLRLIYFSYDVKMKEKGDIPEGYSVSREKKERFSLILESASTNQTSMYLCASSPRQGIQPQHFGDGTRLSIL.

Comment on this clonotype: Mismatch with germline at one junction end may stem from a read error. The CDR3 protein is CASSSPGQGDSYGQYF. CDR3 in DNA: TGTGCCAGCAGTTCGCCGGGACAGGGTGACTCCTACGGGCAGTACTTC. The chain has TRBV28 and TRBJ2-7; 9 nucleotides align to TRBD1. Germline assignment: CDR1 MDHEN and CDR2 SYDVKM. The CDR3 contains 16 residues.

The chain carries TRBV19 and TRBJ2-2; no clear D gene. The CDR3 has 12 residues. The germline V and J ends were trimmed by 0 bases and 8 bases, with 4 bases remaining between them. Germline V gives CDR1 LNHDA, CDR2 SQIVND (reference sequence). The CDR3 DNA follows: TGTGCCAGTAGTATAGATCCAGGGGAGCTGTTTTTT. It is translated as CASSIDPGELFF.

This clonotype showed up just a few times. A single base separates this from a much larger clone, so it may be a read error. The genes are TRBV24-1 and TRBJ1-5, with 11 bases identical to TRBD1. The V gene's germline CDR1 is KGHDR and CDR2 SFDVKD. The V segment lost 5 bases and the J segment 3 bases; nucleotides outside the gene matches: 5. The CDR3 contains 16 residues. The CDR3 sequence: CATSGGQGANNQPQHF. The CDR3 region has the DNA TGTGCCACCAGTGGTGGACAGGGGGCGAACAATCAGCCCCAGCATTTT.

This clonotype was observed at least ten times. The CDR3 spells CASSSTSGRHHGLYEQYF. As DNA, the CDR3 is TGCGCCAGCAGCTCCACTAGCGGGAGGCACCATGGGCTCTACGAGCAGTACTTC. The V and J genes are TRBV5-1 and TRBJ2-7; TRBD2 aligns across 12 bases. The CDR3 spans 18 residues. Germline-derived CDR1 and CDR2 are SGHRS and YFSETQ. V lost 3 bases, J lost 3 bases, and 13 bases stayed unmatched.

A few counts support this clonotype. The rearrangement joins TRBV29-1 to TRBJ2-7, with 14 bases fitting TRBD2. Unmatched junction bases numbered 16, after V lost 5 bases and J lost 7 bases. This CDR3 has 17 amino acids. Looked up from germline, CDR1 is SQVTM and CDR2 is ANQGSEA. DNA for the CDR3: TGCAGCGTTAGTGGGGGGCCGCGACTAGCGGGAGGGGATGAGCAGTACTTC. Translating it yields CSVSGGPRLAGGDEQYF.

The chain links TRBV10-2 to TRBJ1-2, with 10 bases identical to TRBD1. Germline lookup yields CDR1 WSHSY and CDR2 SAAADI. Trimming removed 7 bases from V and 2 bases from J; junction bases left unmatched: 13. The CDR3 has 17 amino acids. Here the CDR3 reads CASTRDRGGGENYGYTF. The CDR3 coding sequence is TGCGCCAGCACAAGGGACAGGGGTGGGGGAGAAAACTATGGCTACACCTTC.

CDR3 residues: CASSFSPRSEPDYGYTF. Here the CDR3 DNA reads TGTGCCAGCAGCTTTAGTCCCAGATCGGAACCTGACTATGGCTACACCTTC. V gene TRBV11-2 combines with J gene TRBJ1-2, with D unclear. Trimming left V 3 bases short and J 3 bases short, with 20 bases between. Germline V gives CDR1 SGHAT, CDR2 FQNNGV. This CDR3 has 17 residues.

This clonotype showed up many times. This chain connects TRBV18 to TRBJ2-3; unclear D gene. Trimming left V 0 bases short and J 0 bases short, with 7 bases between. The germline V gene encodes CDR1 KGHSH and CDR2 LQKENI. The CDR3 consists of 15 residues. In DNA form, the CDR3 reads TGTGCCAGCTCACCACCCTCACAGAGCACAGATACGCAGTATTTT. Protein sequence: CASSPPSQSTDTQYF.

This clonotype was counted ten times or more. This sequence joins TRBV2 and TRBJ1-1; 7 bases agree with TRBD1. The V and J ends lost 7 bases and 7 bases, in that order; junction bases with no gene match: 15. Germline CDR1 is SNHLY and CDR2 is FYNNEI. The CDR3 consists of 15 residues. CDR3 protein: CASTPRTGQGGEAFF. In DNA, the CDR3 is TGTGCCAGCACTCCCAGAACGGGGCAGGGGGGTGAAGCTTTCTTT.

This clonotype was seen repeatedly, ten times or more. The chain links TRBV5-5 to TRBJ2-5; perhaps D is TRBD1 or TRBD2 (5 bases each). The V gene lost 0 bases and the J gene lost 7 bases, with 16 bases spanning the gap. CDR3 length: 15 amino acids. The germline V gene has CDR1 SGHKS and CDR2 YYEKEE (reference sequence). The CDR3 reads CASSLGGSGMVTQYF. Written as DNA, the CDR3 is TGTGCCAGCAGCTTGGGGGGGTCAGGGATGGTGACCCAGTACTTC.

This clonotype was detected many times. The V and J genes are TRBV3-1 and TRBJ2-2; perhaps TRBD1 as D (6 bases). The CDR3 has 14 residues. Germline V gives CDR1 LGHDT, CDR2 YNNKEL (reference sequence). V lost 7 bases and J 7 bases, leaving 16 bases between the germline ends. The CDR3: CASTGQPGGGELFF. The CDR3 nucleotides are TGTGCCAGCACCGGACAGCCGGGCGGCGGGGAGCTGTTTTTT.

Many counts were recorded for this clonotype. The rearrangement links TRBV20-1 to TRBJ2-1, with D unresolved. The V gene lost 1 base and the J gene lost 8 bases, with 6 bases spanning the gap. The germline V gene encodes CDR1 DFQATT and CDR2 SNEGSKA (reference sequence). The CDR3 runs 11 residues. The CDR3 spells CSARGSYEQFF. The DNA of the CDR3 is TGCAGTGCTAGAGGTAGCTATGAGCAGTTCTTC.

This clonotype has more than one count but fewer than ten. The chain recombines TRBV25-1 with TRBJ1-2, with a possible D match to TRBD1 (5 bases). V was trimmed by 4 bases and J by 4 bases, leaving 25 bases between them. Looked up from germline, CDR1 is MGHDK and CDR2 is SYGVNS. The CDR3 contains 18 residues. This chain's CDR3 is CASSVGPWWGYSGYGYTF. Here the CDR3 DNA reads TGTGCCAGCAGTGTCGGGCCTTGGTGGGGCTACTCTGGCTATGGCTACACCTTC.

The rearrangement uses TRBV12-3 or TRBV12-4 and TRBJ2-7; D may be TRBD2 (6 bases). The CDR3 runs 13 residues. The V end lost 5 bases, the J end lost 2 bases, and 10 bases lay between the germline ends. In nucleotides, the CDR3 is TGTGCCAGCAGTAGGGGACTGACCTACGAGCAGTACTTC. It specifies CASSRGLTYEQYF.

This clonotype occurred many times. This sequence joins TRBV29-1 and TRBJ2-7; 9 positions agree with TRBD1. Germline-derived CDR1 and CDR2 are SQVTM and ANQGSEA. V gave up 3 bases and J gave up 3 bases; unmatched junction bases: 6. The CDR3 has 14 amino acids. This chain's CDR3 is CSVEGWTGDYEQYF. The CDR3 DNA reads TGCAGCGTTGAGGGCTGGACAGGGGACTACGAGCAGTACTTC.

The CDR3 is CASSATGTNTDTQYF. In DNA form, the CDR3 reads TGTGCCAGCAGCGCAACCGGGACCAACACAGATACGCAGTATTTT. The chain uses TRBV9 and TRBJ2-3; possibly TRBD1 or TRBD2 for D (5 bases each). Trimming took 3 bases from V and 2 from J, leaving 13 bases between them. CDR3 length: 15 residues. CDR1 and CDR2 (germline): SGDLS, YYNGEE.

In this sample, this clonotype turned up a few times. Lacking the conserved final phenylalanine or tryptophan, this CDR3 likely reflects a read error. The chain links TRBV28 to TRBJ2-5; 7 bases are shared with TRBD2. In germline, CDR1 is MDHEN, CDR2 SYDVKM. V gave up 4 bases and J gave up 5 bases; unmatched junction bases: 7. This CDR3 spans 14 amino acids. CDR3 coding DNA: TGTGCCAGCAGTTCGGCGGGAGTCTTGGAGACCCAGTACCTC. Protein sequence: CASSSAGVLETQYL.

This clonotype was counted many times. The rearrangement uses TRBV11-2 and TRBJ2-4, with 9 bases aligning to TRBD1. CDR3 length equals 16 residues. V shed 2 bases and J 3 bases; nucleotides not matched to a gene: 5. CDR1 and CDR2 (germline): SGHAT, FQNNGV. The CDR3 region is CASSLRTGVGKNIQYF. CDR3 in DNA: TGTGCCAGCAGCTTAAGGACAGGGGTCGGCAAAAACATTCAGTACTTC.

Only a few counts were recorded for this clonotype. The chain uses TRBV20-1 and TRBJ2-7; unclear D gene. V was clipped by 1 base and J by 2 bases, with 9 bases between them. Germline values: CDR1 DFQATT, CDR2 SNEGSKA (reference sequence). The CDR3 extends over 13 amino acids. CDR3 coding DNA: TGCAGTGCTAGAGGACACGATACCTACGAGCAGTACTTC. Encoded protein: CSARGHDTYEQYF.

This clonotype was picked up many times. This chain joins TRBV2 and TRBJ1-2; 9 nucleotides line up with TRBD1. This CDR3 region has 15 residues. Trimming at V came to 11 bases and at J to 6 bases, leaving 16 bases not matched to a gene. CDR1 and CDR2 (germline): SNHLY, FYNNEI. This CDR3 is CAGSRTGVTHDGYTF. The CDR3 DNA reads TGTGCCGGTAGTAGGACAGGGGTCACCCATGATGGCTACACCTTC.

On this clonotype itself: One junction end disagrees with the germline gene, perhaps due to a read error. The V and J genes are TRBV7-8 and TRBJ2-3, with D perhaps assigned TRBD1 or TRBD2 (5 bases each). CDR3 size: 14 residues. CDR1 and CDR2 from the germline V gene are SGHVS and FQNEAQ. CDR3 region: CASSQPGPTDTQYF. CDR3 DNA: TGCGCCAGCAGCCAGCCGGGACCCACAGATACGCAGTATTTT.

V usage is TRBV6-1 and J usage is TRBJ1-3; unclear D gene. The length of the CDR3 is 17 residues. Trimming took 4 bases from V and 7 from J, leaving 23 bases between them. The germline V gene has CDR1 MNHNS and CDR2 SASEGT. The CDR3 DNA reads TGTGCCAGCAGTGTTGGGGTCGACGGGCCGACGTTGAACACCATATATTTT. It translates to CASSVGVDGPTLNTIYF.